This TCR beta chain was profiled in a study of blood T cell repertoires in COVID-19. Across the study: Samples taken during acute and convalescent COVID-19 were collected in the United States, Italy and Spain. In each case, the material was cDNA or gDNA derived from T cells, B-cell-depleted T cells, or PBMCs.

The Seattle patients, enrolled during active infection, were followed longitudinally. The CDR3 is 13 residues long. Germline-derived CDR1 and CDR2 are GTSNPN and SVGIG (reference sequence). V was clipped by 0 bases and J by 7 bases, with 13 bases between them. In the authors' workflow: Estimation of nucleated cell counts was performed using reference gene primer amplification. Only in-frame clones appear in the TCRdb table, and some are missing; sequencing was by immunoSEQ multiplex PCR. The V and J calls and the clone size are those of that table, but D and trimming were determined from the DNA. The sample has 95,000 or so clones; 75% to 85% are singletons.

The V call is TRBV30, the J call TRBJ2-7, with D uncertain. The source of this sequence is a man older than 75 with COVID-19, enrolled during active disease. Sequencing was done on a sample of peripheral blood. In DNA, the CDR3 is TGTGCCTGGAGTGTAAATCTAGGCGGAGAGCAGTACTTC. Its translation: CAWSVNLGGEQYF.